The rows below give T cell receptor beta chains drawn from one sample of a study of ipilimumab plus nivolumab after autologous stem cell transplantation. Profiled with immunoSEQ multiplex PCR; TCRdb holds only in-frame clones, not every one. This table holds tens of thousands of clones, approximately 92% found once. Sequences were derived from PBMCs, sampled in a trial of ipilimumab plus nivolumab as post-transplant consolidation. Every receptor here comes from a male donor with multiple myeloma. Each CDR3 is given with its conserved first and last residue. A D gene is named only where the DNA matches it firmly. Part of the rows lack a size; the others show once, few, many or a class for expanded clones.

clone_size j_call d_call v_call cdr3_aa cdr3_nt
- TRBJ2-3 TRBD1 TRBV7-6 CASSSRDREADTQYF TGTGCCAGCAGCTCTCGGGACAGGGAGGCAGATACGCAGTATTTT
- TRBJ1-1 - TRBV29-1 CSVLRQAQPSEAFF TGCAGCGTTTTGAGGCAGGCTCAACCTTCTGAAGCTTTCTTT
- TRBJ1-1 - TRBV7-2 CASSLGTGNTEAFF TGTGCCAGCAGCTTAGGGACGGGTAACACTGAAGCTTTCTTT
- TRBJ2-7 - TRBV7-9 CASSLDRSAREQYF TGTGCCAGCAGCTTAGACAGGTCCGCACGCGAGCAGTACTTC
- TRBJ1-5 - TRBV5-4 CASSLLGDSNQPQHF TGTGCCAGCAGCTTGTTAGGGGATAGCAATCAGCCCCAGCATTTT
- TRBJ2-2 - TRBV7-8 CASSFAVQGPTAPGELFF TGTGCCAGCAGCTTTGCTGTGCAGGGGCCAACAGCCCCCGGGGAGCTGTTTTTT
once TRBJ2-2 TRBD1 TRBV5-6 CASSLSGRGRFGELFF TGTGCCAGCAGCTTGAGCGGCAGGGGGCGATTCGGGGAGCTGTTTTTT
- TRBJ2-6 - TRBV1 CTSSAQGSSGANVLTF TGCACCAGCAGCGCACAGGGATCCTCTGGGGCCAACGTCCTGACTTTC
- TRBJ2-7 TRBD1 TRBV27 CASSSSPGTGRYEQYF TGTGCCAGCAGTTCGTCCCCCGGGACAGGGCGCTACGAGCAGTACTTC
- TRBJ1-5 - TRBV4-1 CASSQAPLWPQHF TGCGCCAGCAGCCAAGCCCCTCTATGGCCCCAGCATTTT
few TRBJ2-5 - TRBV20-1 CSALDSPTQYF TGCAGTGCTTTGGACTCTCCGACCCAGTACTTC
- TRBJ2-1 - TRBV7-3 CASSLTIADEQFF TGTGCCAGCAGCTTAACGATAGCGGATGAGCAGTTCTTC
once TRBJ2-5 - TRBV5-4 CASSLEPYNEQETQYF TGTGCCAGCAGCTTGGAGCCGTACAATGAACAAGAGACCCAGTACTTC
- TRBJ2-5 - TRBV2 CASSPLGQETQYF TGTGCCAGCAGTCCATTGGGCCAAGAGACCCAGTACTTC
- TRBJ1-6 TRBD1 TRBV28 CASSLTGGGLDSPLHF TGTGCCAGCAGTTTGACAGGGGGGGGATTGGATTCACCCCTCCACTTT
once TRBJ1-4 - TRBV9 CASSVAGGKLFF TGTGCCAGCAGCGTAGCGGGGGGTAAACTGTTTTTT
few TRBJ2-3 TRBD1 TRBV12-5 CASGLVPGTGLYF TGTGCTAGTGGTTTGGTACCCGGGACAGGGTTGTATTTT
- TRBJ2-7 - TRBV4-3 CASSQGPGVGSYEQYF TGCGCCAGCAGCCAAGGTCCAGGGGTCGGTTCCTACGAGCAGTACTTC
- TRBJ2-7 - TRBV11-2 CASSLGGSGEVYEQYF TGTGCCAGCAGCTTAGGGGGTTCAGGGGAGGTATACGAGCAGTACTTC
- TRBJ2-1 - TRBV28 CASSLSPPRTEQFF TGTGCCAGCAGTTTATCCCCTCCCCGAACAGAGCAGTTCTTC
- TRBJ1-3 - TRBV12-1 CASSRGQGTSSGNTIYF TGTGCCAGCAGCCGGGGACAGGGGACGTCCTCTGGAAACACCATATATTTT
- TRBJ2-4 - TRBV16 CASSPALAKNIQYF TGTGCCAGCAGCCCGGCCTTAGCCAAAAACATTCAGTACTTC
- TRBJ2-1 - TRBV7-3 CASSLGISWGSSYNEQFF TGTGCCAGCAGCTTAGGTATAAGTTGGGGGAGCTCCTACAATGAGCAGTTCTTC
- TRBJ2-7 - TRBV6-5 CASSANPGPSYEQYF TGTGCCAGCAGTGCGAACCCGGGACCTAGCTACGAGCAGTACTTC
- TRBJ1-6 - TRBV30 CAWSRDNSPLHF TGTGCCTGGTCCAGGGATAATTCACCCCTCCACTTT
- TRBJ2-5 - TRBV11-2 CASSPGGGGETQYF TGTGCCAGCAGCCCAGGGGGCGGGGGGGAGACCCAGTACTTC
- TRBJ2-4 - TRBV14 CASSREGNIQYF TGTGCCAGCAGTAGAGAGGGAAACATTCAGTACTTC